This TCR beta chain was identified during a study of cytomegalovirus exposure and HLA in healthy donors. The data were produced by immunoSEQ multiplex PCR, yet TCRdb's version contains in-frame clones alone and is incomplete. The sample records under 400,000 clones, around 90% being singletons. On this clone: What it binds is unknown.

Study-level results: High sensitivity and specificity were reportedly achieved when the classifier diagnosed cytomegalovirus status. The study listed around 150 cytomegalovirus-associated TCR beta chains.

This sequence was found in a man aged 25 to 40 in good health and CMV-seronegative. The sequencing sample was made of PBMCs.

CDR3 amino acids: CASRDIYGYTF. The DNA for the CDR3 is TGTGCCAGCAGAGACATCTATGGCTACACCTTC. The chain employs TRBV28 and TRBJ1-2; no definite D call. This CDR3 region has 11 residues. The V gene's germline CDR1 is MDHEN and CDR2 SYDVKM. The V end lost 6 bases, the J end lost 4 bases, and 6 bases lay between the germline ends.